One sample yielded the 22 T cell receptor beta chains listed below, sequenced in a study of regulatory T cells in long-lasting Graves disease. Arm-PCR of CDR3 regions and iRepertoire HTBI primers were used to build TCR beta libraries. TCRdb passed the multiplex PCR reads through MiXCR, listing each CDR3 protein once. The sample shows roughly 450,000 distinct CDR3 sequences, approximately 22% of them seen only once. The time point: persistent/refractory GD, antithyroid drugs over 5 years with positive TRAb. With RNA extracted from PBMCs as input, the TCR library was made. The specimen comprised peripheral blood mononuclear cells (PBMCs), sampled when the disease was refractory, from a patient treated with antithyroid drugs. These receptors all stem from a female donor with Graves disease.

This clonotype was recorded at least ten times. The rearrangement uses TRBV3-1 and TRBJ2-7; D gene ambiguous. Trimming took 0 bases from V and 7 from J, leaving 7 bases between them. The length of the CDR3 is 12 residues. In germline, CDR1 is LGHDT, CDR2 YNNKEL (reference sequence). CDR3 DNA sequence: TGTGCCAGCAGCCAAGAATCGTGGGAGCAGTACTTC. Translated, it gives CASSQESWEQYF.

This clonotype was seen many times. The chain couples TRBV28 to TRBJ1-5; no clear D. CDR3 length: 13 residues. V was shortened by 10 bases and J by 0 bases, with 10 bases between the two germline ends. Germline V gene data show CDR1 as MDHEN and CDR2 as SYDVKM. The CDR3 DNA follows: TGTGCCACCGGAGAGGGTAGCAATCAGCCCCAGCATTTT. This sequence encodes CATGEGSNQPQHF. The full variable domain, with the rest looked up from reference TRBV28 and TRBJ1-5, is DVKVTQSSRYLVKRTGEKVFLECVQDMDHENMFWYRQDPGLGLRLIYFSYDVKMKEKGDIPEGYSVSREKKERFSLILESASTNQTSMYLCATGEGSNQPQHFGDGTRLSIL.

This chain uses TRBV3-1 with TRBJ1-2, with a tentative D call TRBD1 (6 bases). Trimming removed 3 bases from V and 4 bases from J, with 18 bases in between. The length of the CDR3 is 16 residues. CDR1 is LGHDT, CDR2 YNNKEL, per germline (reference sequence). The CDR3 bases are TGTGCCAGCAGCCATCAGACAGGCCAAGCGTCCTATGGCTACACCTTC. Amino acid sequence: CASSHQTGQASYGYTF.

CDR3 sequence: CASSPRPGGGRNEQFF. Written as DNA, the CDR3 is TGTGCCAGCAGCCCGCGCCCGGGAGGGGGTCGCAATGAGCAGTTCTTC. The rearrangement links TRBV7-9 to TRBJ2-1; 8 nucleotides agree with TRBD2. Germline V gives CDR1 SEHNR, CDR2 FQNEAQ (reference sequence). The CDR3 is made up of 16 amino acids. V dropped 5 bases and J dropped 6; count of bases not matched to a gene: 12.

The table lists this clonotype with many counts. This chain links TRBV2 with TRBJ1-2; D gene ambiguous. The CDR3 consists of 13 residues. Germline loops: CDR1 SNHLY, CDR2 FYNNEI. V was cut by 3 bases and J by 3 bases, with 8 bases left in between. DNA of the CDR3: TGTGCCAGCAGTGAGGCAGGCTACTATGGCTACACCTTC. Protein product: CASSEAGYYGYTF. The whole variable domain, remainder taken from reference TRBV2 and TRBJ1-2, is EPEVTQTPSHQVTQMGQEVILRCVPISNHLYFYWYRQILGQKVEFLVSFYNNEISEKSEIFDDQFSVERPDGSNFTLKIRSTKLEDSAMYFCASSEAGYYGYTFGSGTRLTVV.

J is TRBJ2-1 and V is TRBV11-2; 7 bases are a match to TRBD1. V trimming: 5 bases; J trimming: 7 bases; junction bases outside the gene matches: 8. Germline loops: CDR1 SGHAT, CDR2 FQNNGV. This CDR3 has 14 amino acids. In DNA, the CDR3 is TGTGCCAGCAGCAACAGACAGGGTAGGAATGAGCAGTTCTTC. Amino acids: CASSNRQGRNEQFF. Full variable domain (outside the CDR3, taken from reference TRBV11-2 and TRBJ2-1): EAGVAQSPRYKIIEKRQSVAFWCNPISGHATLYWYQQILGQGPKLLIQFQNNGVVDDSQLPKDRFSAERLKGVDSTLKIQPAKLEDSAVYLCASSNRQGRNEQFFGPGTRLTVL.

This clonotype occurred many times. This chain links TRBV29-1 with TRBJ2-5, with D possibly TRBD2 on 5 matching bases. Germline assignment: CDR1 SQVTM and CDR2 ANQGSEA. Trimming took off 8 bases at V and 0 bases at J, with 10 bases between the two ends. The CDR3 totals 12 residues. The CDR3 sequence is CSTEDYQETQYF. CDR3 DNA: TGCAGCACCGAGGACTACCAAGAGACCCAGTACTTC.

J is TRBJ2-5 and V is TRBV10-3, with 8 bases aligning to TRBD2. V gave up 2 bases and J gave up 5 bases; unmatched junction bases: 4. This CDR3 region has 14 residues. CDR1 ENHRY and CDR2 SYGVKD come from the germline V gene. CDR3 sequence (DNA): TGTGCCATCAGTGAGGACGGGGGGGTGGAGACCCAGTACTTC. Amino acids: CAISEDGGVETQYF.

In its sample, this clonotype was seen a few times. The genes are TRBV6-1 and TRBJ2-3; D not certain. The CDR3 contains 15 residues. V lost 2 bases and J 0 bases, leaving 9 bases between the germline ends. CDR1 and CDR2 from the germline V gene are MNHNS and SASEGT. This CDR3 is CASSEQNPSTDTQYF. Written as DNA, the CDR3 is TGTGCCAGCAGTGAACAGAACCCGAGCACAGATACGCAGTATTTT.

The chain has TRBV4-1 and TRBJ2-7, with a weak D call TRBD1 (7 bases). The CDR3 spans 15 residues. Trimming shortened V by 0 bases and J by 5 bases, and 14 bases separated the two germline ends. From germline, CDR1 is MGHRA and CDR2 YSYEKL. As DNA, the CDR3 is TGCGCCAGCAGCCAAGAGTCAGGGGGGTCGGACGAGCAGTACTTC. Encoded protein: CASSQESGGSDEQYF.

This clonotype was detected many times. The V and J genes are TRBV6-1 and TRBJ1-5, with no clear D. V dropped 6 bases and J dropped 3 bases, with 15 bases sitting between them. From germline, CDR1 is MNHNS and CDR2 SASEGT. This CDR3 is 15 amino acids long. CDR3 residues: CASRPSGRANQPQHF. CDR3 in DNA: TGTGCCAGCAGACCCTCGGGGAGGGCCAATCAGCCCCAGCATTTT.

A note on this clonotype: A much larger clone sits a single nucleotide away, making a read error possible. The V call is TRBV7-9, the J call TRBJ2-2; tentative D call: TRBD1 (6 bases). Looked up from germline, CDR1 is SEHNR and CDR2 is FQNEAQ (reference sequence). This CDR3 is 14 amino acids long. The CDR3 DNA follows: TGTGCCAGCAGCATAAACAGGGACACCGGGGAGCTGGTTTTT. Translating gives CASSINRDTGELVF. The whole variable domain, filled in from reference TRBV7-9 and TRBJ2-2, reads DTGVSQNPRHKITKRGQNVTFRCDPISEHNRLYWYRQTLGQGPEFLTYFQNEAQLEKSRLLSDRFSAERPKGSFSTLEIQRTEQGDSAMYLCASSINRDTGELVFGEGSRLTVL.

In this sample, this clonotype turned up many times. The V gene is TRBV2, the J gene TRBJ1-6; D is uncertain. Germline V gives CDR1 SNHLY, CDR2 FYNNEI. Trimming removed 2 bases at V and 8 bases at J, with 10 bases between. The CDR3 is 14 amino acids. The CDR3 sequence is CASSESGLYSPLHF. For the CDR3, the DNA is TGTGCCAGCAGTGAATCCGGCCTATATTCACCCCTCCACTTT.

The V gene is TRBV5-1, the J gene TRBJ2-6; D may be TRBD1 (5 bases). The germline gives CDR1 SGHRS, CDR2 YFSETQ. The CDR3 spans 17 residues. Trimming removed 1 base from V and 2 bases from J, with 13 bases in between. The CDR3 DNA reads TGCGCCAGCAGCTTGCAGGGTCCCCTGACTGGGGCCAACGTCCTGACTTTC. Its protein product is CASSLQGPLTGANVLTF.

The chain has TRBV28 and TRBJ1-1; D is undetermined. This CDR3 is 14 amino acids long. V lost 4 bases to trimming and J lost 3 bases, with 12 bases between them. Germline V CDR1 and CDR2: MDHEN, SYDVKM. The CDR3 DNA sequence: TGTGCCAGCAGTTCCCAACGGCAGGACACTGAAGCTTTCTTT. It encodes CASSSQRQDTEAFF.

This clonotype has just a few counts. The chain recombines TRBV5-1 with TRBJ2-4, with 10 bases fitting TRBD1. The V gene end was trimmed by 0 bases and the J gene end by 0 bases; junction bases not matched to a gene: 3. Germline values: CDR1 SGHRS, CDR2 YFSETQ. The CDR3 contains 17 residues. The CDR3 loop is CASSLEGQGRAKNIQYF. CDR3 nucleotide sequence: TGCGCCAGCAGCTTGGAGGGACAGGGGAGAGCCAAAAACATTCAGTACTTC.

The chain has TRBV14 and TRBJ2-2; D is undetermined. CDR1 SGHDN and CDR2 FVKESK come from the germline V gene. This CDR3 comprises 13 residues. V was pared by 1 base and J by 11 bases, with 11 bases between. The CDR3 region is CASSQGNLRELFF. The CDR3 DNA reads as TGTGCCAGCAGCCAAGGGAATCTCCGTGAGCTGTTTTTT. Based on the CDR3 plus reference TRBV14 and TRBJ2-2, the full variable domain is EAGVTQFPSHSVIEKGQTVTLRCDPISGHDNLYWYRRVMGKEIKFLLHFVKESKQDESGMPNNRFLAERTGGTYSTLKVQPAELEDSGVYFCASSQGNLRELFFGEGSRLTVL.

This clonotype showed up many times. The chain has TRBV28 and TRBJ1-2; D is ambiguous. The germline V gene has CDR1 MDHEN and CDR2 SYDVKM. The CDR3 has 12 amino acids. V gave up 10 bases and J gave up 2 bases, with 11 bases separating them. The CDR3: CATQGNNYGYTF. CDR3 sequence (DNA): TGTGCCACCCAAGGGAACAACTATGGCTACACCTTC.

This clonotype has more than one count but fewer than ten. The chain couples TRBV28 to TRBJ1-2; D remains unclear. This CDR3 is 15 amino acids long. CDR1 and CDR2 from the germline V gene are MDHEN and SYDVKM. V lost 3 bases, J lost 7 bases, and 18 bases lay in between. The CDR3 spells CASSFSLNRGSGYTF. The CDR3 nucleotides are TGTGCCAGCAGTTTTAGTTTAAATCGGGGATCTGGCTACACCTTC.

This clonotype has a handful of counts. The chain couples TRBV30 to TRBJ1-4; D remains ambiguous. The V end was cut by 7 bases, the J end by 4 bases, with 16 bases between. The germline CDR1 and CDR2 sequences are GTSNPN and SVGIG (reference sequence). The CDR3 consists of 14 residues. CDR3 loop: CAYLTAGSNEKLFF. CDR3 bases: TGTGCCTACTTAACTGCCGGGAGTAATGAAAAACTGTTTTTT.

This clonotype has at least ten counts. The chain is built from TRBV7-6 and TRBJ2-7; 9 positions match TRBD1. The CDR3 has 19 residues. The V gene's germline CDR1 is SGHVS and CDR2 FNYEAQ. V lost 4 bases, J lost 3 bases, and 19 bases stayed unmatched. CDR3 sequence reads: CASSSHSLIRPGQGYEQYF. In DNA form, the CDR3 reads TGTGCCAGCAGCTCCCATTCCCTAATACGCCCGGGACAGGGCTACGAGCAGTACTTC.

This clonotype was counted only a few times. The gene calls are TRBV11-2 and TRBJ1-6; D might be TRBD1 (6 bases). The germline V gene encodes CDR1 SGHAT and CDR2 FQNNGV. The CDR3 covers 16 residues. V was clipped by 0 bases and J by 3 bases, with 9 bases between them. CDR3 coding DNA: TGTGCCAGCAGCTTAGATCAAGGGGGCTATAATTCACCCCTCCACTTT. Its translation is CASSLDQGGYNSPLHF.